These 3 T cell receptor beta chains came from one sample sequenced in a study of CD8+ T cells in alopecia areata. Extraction of RNA preceded its reverse transcription into cDNA, which served as the sequencing template. Assay used: immunoSEQ multiplex PCR; TCRdb lists only in-frame clones, some missing. The repertoire holds tens of thousands of clones, around 50% seen once, with about two fifths in the top ten. The source material was NKG2D-high CD8+ T cells sorted from blood. The source of these receptors is a human donor with alopecia areata.

This clone was observed a single time. The genes are TRBV4-1 and TRBJ2-7; 10 bases are a match to TRBD2. CDR1 and CDR2 (germline): MGHRA, YSYEKL. The CDR3 length is 15 residues. V shed 3 bases, J shed 1 base, and the junction held 3 bases outside the gene matches. This chain's CDR3 is CASSHLAGGSYEQYF. The CDR3 DNA follows: TGCGCCAGCAGCCACTTAGCGGGGGGTTCCTACGAGCAGTACTTC.

The V gene is TRBV9, the J gene TRBJ2-1; TRBD2 agrees at 9 bases. The trim removed 2 bases at V and 3 bases at J, leaving 15 bases unmatched. The CDR3 consists of 19 residues. Germline CDR1 reads SGDLS; CDR2 reads YYNGEE. The CDR3 region has the DNA TGTGCCAGCAGCGTCACCCCCGAGCGCGAGCGGGAGGTCTACAATGAGCAGTTCTTC. Protein product: CASSVTPEREREVYNEQFF. The whole variable domain, filled in from reference TRBV9 and TRBJ2-1, reads DSGVTQTPKHLITATGQRVTLRCSPRSGDLSVYWYQQSLDQGLQFLIQYYNGEERAKGNILERFSAQQFPDLHSELNLSSLELGDSALYFCASSVTPEREREVYNEQFFGPGTRLTVL.

This clone was observed a few times. The J gene is TRBJ2-7, the V gene TRBV7-9; 8 nucleotides line up with TRBD1. Trimming at V came to 4 bases and at J to 5 bases, leaving 7 bases not matched to a gene. The CDR3 covers 14 residues. Germline CDR1 and CDR2: SEHNR and FQNEAQ (reference sequence). DNA for the CDR3: TGTGCCAGCAGCTCAGGGGGCAGCACACACGAGCAGTACTTC. Amino acid sequence: CASSSGGSTHEQYF.